These 7 T cell receptor beta chains were sequenced from one sample in a study of cytomegalovirus exposure and HLA in healthy donors. 13 Jbeta primers and 60 Vbeta primers were used for the PCR. Sequencing was performed with immunoSEQ multiplex PCR; in TCRdb, only in-frame clones are kept and a portion is missing. The data contain about 83,000 clones, roughly 79% of them singletons. Sequenced sample: PBMCs. Source of these receptors: a woman younger than 45 in good health and CMV-seronegative.

The rearrangement uses TRBV18 and TRBJ1-3; D uncertain. Germline-derived CDR1 and CDR2 are KGHSH and LQKENI. The length of the CDR3 is 15 residues. The V end was cut by 3 bases, the J end by 2 bases, with 11 bases between. For the CDR3, the DNA is TGTGCCAGCTCACCGATCCCAGGCCCTGGAAACACCATATATTTT. This gives the protein CASSPIPGPGNTIYF.

The genes are TRBV6-1 and TRBJ2-1; 8 bases agree with TRBD1. The V segment lost 7 bases and the J segment 16 bases; nucleotides outside the gene matches: 9. Germline CDR1 and CDR2: MNHNS and SASEGT. There are 11 residues in the CDR3. CDR3 amino acids: CASTMTGASFF. The CDR3 DNA reads TGTGCCAGCACCATGACAGGGGCTTCTTTCTTC.

Only one count was recorded for this clone. The CDR3 loop reads CSAKSYEQYF. The CDR3 DNA reads TGCAGTGCTAAATCTTACGAGCAGTACTTC. V and J are TRBV20-1 and TRBJ2-7; D is unclear. Trimming left V 4 bases short and J 4 bases short, with 5 bases between. Germline V gene data show CDR1 as DFQATT and CDR2 as SNEGSKA (reference sequence). The CDR3 contains 10 residues.

This chain links TRBV7-8 with TRBJ1-2; a possible D gene is TRBD1 (6 bases). Per the germline V gene, CDR1 is SGHVS and CDR2 is FQNEAQ. V lost 6 bases and J lost 4, with 21 bases in between. This CDR3 has 16 residues. The DNA for the CDR3 is TGTGCCAGCAGTTCTCTAGGGACAACCACCCTCTATGGCTACACCTTC. Its protein is CASSSLGTTTLYGYTF.

The chain carries TRBV5-4 and TRBJ2-3; 15 bases are shared with TRBD2. This CDR3 has 16 residues. The V gene end was trimmed by 4 bases and the J gene end by 8 bases; junction bases not matched to a gene: 8. Germline-derived CDR1 and CDR2 are SGHNT and YYREEE (reference sequence). CDR3 sequence: CASSGPGLAGGGTQYF. CDR3 sequence (DNA): TGTGCCAGCAGCGGACCGGGACTAGCGGGAGGAGGTACGCAGTATTTT.

This clone was observed a handful of times. V and J are TRBV19 and TRBJ2-7, with 9 bases lining up with TRBD1. V shed 6 bases and J 1 base; nucleotides not matched to a gene: 7. CDR3 length equals 15 residues. CDR1 is LNHDA, CDR2 SQIVND, per germline (reference sequence). CDR3 sequence reads: CASRDGTGPSYEQYF. CDR3 sequence (DNA): TGTGCCAGTAGGGACGGGACAGGGCCATCCTACGAGCAGTACTTC.

The rearrangement joins TRBV30 to TRBJ1-6, with D tentatively TRBD1 (5 bases). V lost 2 bases and J 10 bases, leaving 24 bases between the germline ends. The germline CDR1 and CDR2 sequences are GTSNPN and SVGIG (reference sequence). CDR3 length: 17 residues. DNA of the CDR3: TGTGCCTGGAGTCCCAGACTAGGACGGGGGAGGGGATCACCCCTCCACTTT. This codes for CAWSPRLGRGRGSPLHF.